One and the same sample provided the 18 T cell receptor beta chains below, sequenced in a study of T-cell memory formation after mild COVID-19. TCRdb processed the 5' RACE reads anew with MiXCR; each CDR3 protein has one entry. The sample has roughly 110,000 distinct CDR3 sequences; about 24% are singletons. The specimen sequenced was PBMCs or a T cell subset sorted from them (not recorded which). Receptor source: a man aged 18 to 29 who had mild COVID-19 (a few samples of this study predate the infection). Cell type and time point are not known.

This clonotype has only a few counts. V usage is TRBV4-2 and J usage is TRBJ2-7; D is unclear. There are 14 residues in the CDR3. The germline V gene encodes CDR1 LGHNA and CDR2 YNFKEQ. Trimming cost V 4 bases and J 1 base, with 11 bases left between them. The CDR3, as DNA: TGTGCCAGCAGCCCCGCCCGGAGTTCCTACGAGCAGTACTTC. Protein sequence: CASSPARSSYEQYF.

This clonotype occurred a few times. DNA for the CDR3: TGTGCCAGCGGTGGTGGGGCTCAGCCCCAGCATTTT. This codes for CASGGGAQPQHF. The V gene is TRBV19, the J gene TRBJ1-5; TRBD1 is a possible D gene (5 bases). Trimming pared 9 bases from V and 6 bases from J, leaving 12 bases between. Germline-derived CDR1 and CDR2 are LNHDA and SQIVND (reference sequence). The CDR3 is 12 residues long.

This clonotype was found many times. This chain connects TRBV20-1 to TRBJ1-2; D is unresolved. V was clipped by 5 bases and J by 8 bases, with 21 bases between them. Germline CDR1 is DFQATT and CDR2 is SNEGSKA (reference sequence). The CDR3 is 14 amino acids. CDR3: CSARETGSLEGYTF. As DNA, the CDR3 is TGCAGTGCTCGCGAGACTGGGAGTCTAGAGGGCTACACCTTC.

The V and J genes are TRBV27 and TRBJ2-7, with D unresolved. Germline V gene lookup returns CDR1 MNHEY and CDR2 SMNVEV (reference sequence). The CDR3 loop spans 15 amino acids. The V end lost 7 bases, the J end lost 2 bases, and 18 bases lay between the germline ends. This CDR3 reads CASNPGAAATYEQYF. In DNA form, the CDR3 reads TGTGCCAGCAACCCCGGCGCGGCAGCGACCTACGAGCAGTACTTC.

V usage is TRBV24-1 and J usage is TRBJ2-1; TRBD1 is a possible D gene (6 bases). Germline V gene sequence: CDR1 KGHDR, CDR2 SFDVKD. V shed 9 bases and J shed 7 bases, with 12 bases lying between them. This CDR3 contains 12 residues. CDR3 nucleotides: TGTGCCACCGCCTACAGGGTGAATGAGCAGTTCTTC. The encoded protein is CATAYRVNEQFF.

This chain uses TRBV7-9 with TRBJ2-1; 7 nucleotides align to TRBD1. The germline CDR1 and CDR2 sequences are SEHNR and FQNEAQ (reference sequence). CDR3 length equals 14 residues. Trimming cost V 7 bases and J 7 bases; bases outside gene matches: 10. This chain's CDR3 is CASTGTETKNEQFF. As DNA, the CDR3 is TGTGCCAGCACCGGGACAGAAACCAAGAATGAGCAGTTCTTC.

This clonotype was found a few times. The V and J genes are TRBV5-1 and TRBJ2-7, with 10 nucleotides matching TRBD1. The CDR3 length is 16 residues. V shed 4 bases and J 1 base; nucleotides not matched to a gene: 8. The germline V gene encodes CDR1 SGHRS and CDR2 YFSETQ. CDR3 residues: CASSISGTGVSYEQYF. The CDR3 nucleotides are TGCGCCAGCAGCATATCCGGGACAGGGGTATCCTACGAGCAGTACTTC.

The V call is TRBV5-1, the J call TRBJ2-1; 10 positions match TRBD2. CDR1 SGHRS and CDR2 YFSETQ come from the germline V gene. With 3 bases clipped from V and 9 bases from J, the junction kept 9 bases outside the gene matches. The length of the CDR3 is 15 residues. CDR3 sequence: CASSSPSGGSAEQFF. In nucleotides, the CDR3 is TGCGCCAGCAGCTCGCCTAGCGGGGGTTCGGCTGAGCAGTTCTTC. The entire variable domain, with the rest obtained from reference TRBV5-1 and TRBJ2-1, is as follows: KAGVTQTPRYLIKTRGQQVTLSCSPISGHRSVSWYQQTPGQGLQFLFEYFSETQRNKGNFPGRFSGRQFSNSRSEMNVSTLELGDSALYLCASSSPSGGSAEQFFGPGTRLTVL.

This clonotype was counted a few times. The rearrangement links TRBV5-1 to TRBJ1-6; no clear D gene. V dropped 1 base and J dropped 3 bases, with 11 bases sitting between them. The germline V gene has CDR1 SGHRS and CDR2 YFSETQ. The CDR3 contains 16 residues. This CDR3 is CASSLLETVYNSPLHF. CDR3 coding DNA: TGCGCCAGCAGCTTGTTGGAAACAGTCTATAATTCACCCCTCCACTTT.

The chain has TRBV7-9 and TRBJ2-1, with 7 bases aligning to TRBD2. The junction had 10 bases not matched to a gene; V was cut back by 5 bases and J by 6 bases. Germline CDR1 reads SEHNR; CDR2 reads FQNEAQ (reference sequence). The CDR3 loop spans 15 amino acids. The CDR3 region has the DNA TGTGCCAGCAGCCAGACTAGCCGGCCGGTCAATGAGCAGTTCTTC. Translated, it gives CASSQTSRPVNEQFF.

The chain carries TRBV6-2 or TRBV6-3 and TRBJ2-5; 8 bases are a match to TRBD2. Germline V gene data show CDR1 as MNHEY and CDR2 as SVGEGT. The J segment lost 3 bases and the V segment lost 10 bases, leaving 10 bases of the junction unmatched. CDR3 length: 14 residues. Here the CDR3 reads CATRSGGEEETQYF. CDR3 nucleotides: TGTGCCACTCGCTCGGGGGGGGAGGAAGAGACCCAGTACTTC.

This clonotype came up a few times. The chain combines TRBV6-5 with TRBJ1-1; tentative D call: TRBD1 (5 bases). This CDR3 contains 12 residues. V dropped 5 bases and J dropped 6 bases, with 10 bases sitting between them. CDR1 and CDR2 from the germline V gene are MNHEY and SVGAGI. The CDR3 protein is CASSPGPPEAFF. CDR3 DNA sequence: TGTGCCAGCAGTCCGGGACCTCCTGAAGCTTTCTTT.

The rearrangement uses TRBV5-5 and TRBJ2-2; D is ambiguous. The CDR3 is made up of 15 amino acids. The germline V and J ends were trimmed by 0 bases and 1 base, with 7 bases remaining between them. Germline V gene lookup returns CDR1 SGHKS and CDR2 YYEKEE (reference sequence). CDR3 in amino acids: CASSLVLRNTGELFF. The DNA of the CDR3 is TGTGCCAGCAGCTTGGTCCTAAGGAACACCGGGGAGCTGTTTTTT.

This clonotype showed up just a few times. The chain uses TRBV5-1 and TRBJ2-5, with unresolved D. This CDR3 comprises 13 residues. Germline V gives CDR1 SGHRS, CDR2 YFSETQ. Trimming cost V 2 bases and J 0 bases, with 5 bases left between them. The CDR3 loop reads CASSFEDQETQYF. In DNA form, the CDR3 reads TGCGCCAGCAGCTTCGAGGACCAAGAGACCCAGTACTTC.

The chain uses TRBV20-1 and TRBJ2-3; tentatively, D is TRBD1 or TRBD2 (5 bases each). V lost 0 bases, J lost 2 bases, and 12 bases lay in between. This CDR3 is built from 15 residues. Germline loops: CDR1 DFQATT, CDR2 SNEGSKA (reference sequence). The CDR3: CSAREWDGYTDTQYF. The DNA for the CDR3 is TGCAGTGCTAGAGAATGGGACGGTTACACAGATACGCAGTATTTT.

V gene TRBV7-8 combines with J gene TRBJ1-3; D is undetermined. Germline-derived CDR1 and CDR2 are SGHVS and FQNEAQ. This CDR3 comprises 13 residues. Trimming stripped 8 bases from V and 2 bases from J, with 10 bases between. In nucleotides, the CDR3 is TGTGCCAGCCAATCAGCTGCTGGAAACACCATATATTTT. Its protein product is CASQSAAGNTIYF.

This sequence joins TRBV4-2 and TRBJ2-1; D is unclear. This CDR3 is 14 amino acids long. V lost 4 bases and J lost 6, with 13 bases in between. CDR1 is LGHNA, CDR2 YNFKEQ, per germline. CDR3 residues: CASSPRYTFNEQFF. In DNA, the CDR3 is TGTGCCAGCAGCCCACGATACACTTTCAATGAGCAGTTCTTC.

At least ten counts were recorded for this clonotype. The J gene is TRBJ2-7, the V gene TRBV4-3; the D is unclear. V dropped 1 base and J dropped 6 bases, with 7 bases sitting between them. The CDR3 has 12 residues. The V gene's germline CDR1 is LGHNA and CDR2 YSLEER. CDR3 in amino acids: CASSQGGSEQYF. The CDR3, as DNA: TGCGCCAGCAGCCAAGGAGGCTCCGAGCAGTACTTC.